This is a list of T cell receptor beta chains from one sample in a study of PD-1 blockade in classical Hodgkin lymphoma. TCRdb's copy holds only in-frame clones and misses some; the assay was immunoSEQ multiplex PCR. The data contain about 22,000 clones, roughly 89% of them singletons. The sample was CD4+ T cells from blood. These receptor sequences come from a human donor with classical Hodgkin lymphoma. Each CDR3 is given with its conserved first and last residue. A D gene is named only where the DNA matches it firmly. Part of the rows lack a size; the others show once, few, many or a class for expanded clones.

>TRBD1|-|TRBJ2-1|TRBV9
CASSQGQGQGYNEQFF
TGTGCCAGCAGCCAAGGCCAAGGACAGGGCTACAATGAGCAGTTCTTC
>TRBD1|-|TRBJ2-3|TRBV11-2
CASSPTGANTQYF
TGTGCCAGCAGCCCGACAGGGGCAAATACGCAGTATTTT
>TRBD2|-|TRBJ2-1|TRBV4-1
CASSQASSGSSYNEQFF
TGCGCCAGCAGCCAAGCGTCTAGCGGGAGCTCCTACAATGAGCAGTTCTTC
>-|-|TRBJ2-7|TRBV6-5
CASSNPDEQYF
TGTGCCAGCAGTAACCCGGACGAGCAGTACTTC
>TRBD1|-|TRBJ1-1|TRBV9
CASSVGTGRGTEAFF
TGTGCCAGCAGCGTAGGGACAGGGCGGGGCACTGAAGCTTTCTTT
>TRBD1|-|TRBJ1-2|TRBV7-8
CASSPRGGTGTNYGYTF
TGTGCCAGCAGCCCCCGTGGCGGGACAGGAACTAACTATGGCTACACCTTC
>TRBD2|-|TRBJ2-7|TRBV7-2
CASSKTSGPSGQYF
TGTGCCAGCAGCAAGACTAGCGGGCCTTCCGGGCAGTACTTC
>TRBD2|-|TRBJ2-3|TRBV7-2
CASSLTSGLTDTQYF
TGTGCCAGCAGCTTGACTAGCGGGTTAACAGATACGCAGTATTTT
>-|-|TRBJ2-7|TRBV7-6
CASSLGMGSYEQYF
TGTGCCAGCAGCTTAGGAATGGGCAGCTACGAGCAGTACTTC
>TRBD2|-|TRBJ2-7|TRBV5-8
CASSVAPSGSYEQYF
TGTGCCAGCAGTGTTGCGCCTAGCGGCTCCTACGAGCAGTACTTC
>-|once|TRBJ1-1|TRBV28
CASSLFGDEAFF
TGTGCCAGCAGTTTATTCGGAGACGAAGCTTTCTTT
>TRBD1|-|TRBJ2-7|TRBV30
CAWSPGTGNYEQYF
TGTGCCTGGAGTCCGGGGACAGGTAACTACGAGCAGTACTTC
>TRBD2|-|TRBJ2-3|TRBV11-3
CASSPSLAGYTDTQYF
TGTGCCAGCAGCCCATCTCTAGCGGGATACACAGATACGCAGTATTTT
>-|-|TRBJ2-3|TRBV15
CATSRLPGSRATDTQYF
TGTGCCACCAGCAGATTACCTGGATCCCGGGCCACAGATACGCAGTATTTT
>-|-|TRBJ2-1|TRBV11-2
CASSFRRVAEQFF
TGTGCCAGCAGCTTCCGTAGGGTGGCTGAGCAGTTCTTC
>-|-|TRBJ2-1|TRBV5-4
CASSPRTTYNEQFF
TGTGCCAGCAGCCCGCGGACAACCTACAATGAGCAGTTCTTC
>-|-|TRBJ2-5|TRBV15
CATSRPGETQYF
TGTGCCACCAGCAGGCCAGGAGAGACCCAGTACTTC
>-|-|TRBJ1-3|TRBV18
CASSPSLRGISGNTIYF
TGTGCCAGCTCACCAAGCTTAAGGGGAATCTCTGGAAACACCATATATTTT
>-|-|TRBJ2-3|TRBV28
CASSFQTSTDTQYF
TGTGCCAGCAGTTTCCAAACTAGCACAGATACGCAGTATTTT
>TRBD2|-|TRBJ2-1|TRBV10-3
CAISEASGRTNEQFF
TGTGCCATCAGTGAAGCTAGCGGGAGGACGAATGAGCAGTTCTTC
>-|-|TRBJ2-5|TRBV9
CASSDERGGGPQETQYF
TGTGCCAGCAGCGACGAACGAGGGGGGGGTCCGCAAGAGACCCAGTACTTC
>TRBD1|once|TRBJ1-2|TRBV28
CASRQQGSYGYTF
TGTGCCAGCAGACAACAGGGGAGCTATGGCTACACCTTC
>TRBD2|-|TRBJ2-2|TRBV5-1
CASSSTPPGLGVANTGELFF
TGCGCCAGCAGCTCTACCCCACCGGGACTAGGAGTCGCGAACACCGGGGAGCTGTTTTTT
>TRBD2|-|TRBJ2-5|TRBV7-2
CASSLGGRAETQYF
TGTGCCAGCAGCTTAGGCGGGAGGGCGGAGACCCAGTACTTC
>-|-|TRBJ1-6|TRBV9
CASSVRASNSPLHF
TGTGCCAGCAGCGTCCGGGCCTCTAATTCACCCCTCCACTTT
>TRBD2|-|TRBJ2-7|TRBV5-1
CASSLPASGGQTYEQYF
TGCGCCAGCAGCTTGCCGGCTAGCGGGGGGCAAACCTACGAGCAGTACTTC
>TRBD1|-|TRBJ1-2|TRBV7-2
CASSLRQGAGFDYGYTF
TGTGCCAGCAGCCTCAGACAGGGGGCAGGGTTCGACTATGGCTACACCTTC
>-|-|TRBJ1-1|TRBV6-5
CASSYKGNTEAFF
TGTGCCAGCAGTTACAAAGGAAACACTGAAGCTTTCTTT
>TRBD1|-|TRBJ1-2|TRBV19
CASSTLDRDLKGYTF
TGTGCCAGTAGTACCTTGGACAGGGATCTAAAAGGCTACACCTTC
>-|once|TRBJ1-1|TRBV7-2
CASSLGERNTEAFF
TGTGCCAGCAGCTTAGGGGAGAGGAACACTGAAGCTTTCTTT
>TRBD2|-|TRBJ2-4|TRBV5-5
CASSGGSENIQYF
TGTGCCAGCTCCGGGGGGTCTGAAAACATTCAGTACTTC
>TRBD1|-|TRBJ2-3|TRBV12-5
CASGLPGQETDTQYF
TGTGCTAGTGGTTTGCCGGGACAGGAGACAGATACGCAGTATTTT
>-|-|TRBJ2-7|TRBV7-9
CASSRARDYEQYF
TGTGCCAGCAGCCGGGCGCGGGACTACGAGCAGTACTTC